Here is one T cell receptor (beta chain) with its context. The antigen remains unidentified. The data were taken from a study of T cells expressing NK-cell markers. About the study: The TCR beta repertoires originated in sorted CD3+CD56+NKG2C+, CD3+CD56+NKG2C- and CD3+CD56-NKG2C+ T cells.

The study's findings and limits: Unclear, still, was the HCMV specificity of the expanded NKG2C+ T cell clones. Four donors' CD3+CD56-NKG2C+ cells were dominated by the same clonotypes.

TCR beta cDNA was made by 5'RACE template switching with UMIs. No DNA is given; TCRdb re-called the 5' RACE reads and lists each CDR3 protein once. This listing includes hundreds of thousands of distinct CDR3 sequences. This CDR3 has 17 amino acids. Looked up from germline, CDR1 is SGDLS and CDR2 is YYNGEE. The TCR was taken from a woman aged 18-69 years in good health. The chain uses TRBV9 and TRBJ1-2; TCRdb proposes TRBD1, but this gene call is untestable without DNA. Sequenced material: blood T cells: a sorted CD56 or NKG2C T cell subset, CD4+ or CD8+ T cells, or bulk PBMC T cells (not recorded which). CDR3: CASSGDRRQGHYYGYTF.